The clone carrying this T cell receptor (beta chain) was seen at least ten times. Its antigen is unidentified. The sample is drawn from a study of CD8 T cells in ankylosing spondylitis. The germline V gene has CDR1 SGHRS and CDR2 YFSETQ. The V segment lost 2 bases and the J segment 6 bases; nucleotides outside the gene matches: 6. CDR3 length equals 15 residues. Whole-study findings and limits: Significantly higher representation of disease-linked clones was reported for matched ankylosing spondylitis synovial fluid. Peripheral blood held disease-linked clones only at relatively low frequency, and these were CD8+.

For TCR beta, libraries came from quantitative 5'-RACE with molecular barcodes. One entry per CDR3 protein results from TCRdb running MiXCR on the 5' RACE reads. The data contain roughly 250,000 distinct CDR3 sequences, 8% to 11% of them singletons. The sequenced material came from blood, either unsorted or a sorted T cell fraction (not recorded which). The source of this sequence is a male donor with ankylosing spondylitis or in good health (not recorded which). The chain carries TRBV5-1 and TRBJ2-7, with TRBD2 identical over 12 bases. The CDR3 loop is CASSFLAGGPVEQYF. The CDR3 DNA is TGCGCCAGCAGCTTCCTAGCGGGAGGGCCGGTCGAGCAGTACTTC.